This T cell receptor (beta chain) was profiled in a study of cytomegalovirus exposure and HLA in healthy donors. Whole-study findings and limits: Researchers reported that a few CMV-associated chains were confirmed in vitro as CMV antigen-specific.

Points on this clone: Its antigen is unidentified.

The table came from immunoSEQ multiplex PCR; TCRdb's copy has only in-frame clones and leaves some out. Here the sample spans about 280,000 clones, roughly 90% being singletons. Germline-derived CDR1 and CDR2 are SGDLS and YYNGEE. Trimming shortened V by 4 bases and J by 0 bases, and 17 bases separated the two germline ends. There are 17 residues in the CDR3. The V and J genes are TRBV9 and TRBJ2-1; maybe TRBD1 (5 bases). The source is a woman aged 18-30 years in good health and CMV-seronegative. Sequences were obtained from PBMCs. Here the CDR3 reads CASSPWAGKSSYNEQFF. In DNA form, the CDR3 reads TGTGCCAGCAGCCCCTGGGCAGGGAAAAGCTCCTACAATGAGCAGTTCTTC.